This T cell receptor (beta chain) was profiled in a study of shared clonotypes between healthy human individuals. Study details: CD4 naive and CD4 memory each took three plates per donor, while CD8 naive took two and CD8 memory one.

About this clone: Its specificity is not known. Within the sample, other DNA sequences also encode this same CDR3.

Clones were sequenced by immunoSEQ multiplex PCR, and TCRdb holds only the in-frame ones, with some missing. The sample has 2 million to 2.5 million clones, nearly 97% seen once. The CDR3 loop spans 15 amino acids. Germline CDR1 and CDR2: ENHRY and SYGVKD. Trimming cost V 4 bases and J 4 bases; bases outside gene matches: 3. Study observations and caveats: Shared clonotypes: about 4.6% naive CD4, roughly 3.5% naive CD8, about 2.2% memory CD4, roughly 0.4% memory CD8. Compared with clonotypes that all four donors shared, non-shared clonotypes had lower generation probabilities.

The TCR was taken from a man aged 18 to 30 in good health. Input material: naive CD4+ T cells sorted from blood. Specified subset: CD45RA+ positively selected. V is TRBV10-3 and J is TRBJ2-7; 14 nucleotides match TRBD2. CDR3: CAISGGTSGSYEQYF. Written as DNA, the CDR3 is TGTGCCATCAGTGGAGGGACTAGCGGGAGTTACGAGCAGTACTTC.